This T cell receptor beta chain was sequenced in a study of control samples from healthy donors and cancer patients. Germline CDR1 LGHNA, CDR2 YNFKEQ. The V gene lost 1 base and the J gene lost 0 bases, with 10 bases spanning the gap. CDR3 length: 15 amino acids. The method was immunoSEQ multiplex PCR; TCRdb's version includes in-frame clones alone and lacks a portion of them. The profile covers about 46,000 clones, with about nine tenths appearing a single time and roughly 43% taken by the ten largest. Sequenced input: PBMCs. The chain joins TRBV4-2 to TRBJ2-7; D is perhaps TRBD1 (5 bases). The sequence was obtained from a man aged 50 or older with head and neck cancer. The CDR3 coding sequence is TGTGCCAGCAGCCAAGGAAGTGACAGCTCCTACGAGCAGTACTTC. It translates to CASSQGSDSSYEQYF.